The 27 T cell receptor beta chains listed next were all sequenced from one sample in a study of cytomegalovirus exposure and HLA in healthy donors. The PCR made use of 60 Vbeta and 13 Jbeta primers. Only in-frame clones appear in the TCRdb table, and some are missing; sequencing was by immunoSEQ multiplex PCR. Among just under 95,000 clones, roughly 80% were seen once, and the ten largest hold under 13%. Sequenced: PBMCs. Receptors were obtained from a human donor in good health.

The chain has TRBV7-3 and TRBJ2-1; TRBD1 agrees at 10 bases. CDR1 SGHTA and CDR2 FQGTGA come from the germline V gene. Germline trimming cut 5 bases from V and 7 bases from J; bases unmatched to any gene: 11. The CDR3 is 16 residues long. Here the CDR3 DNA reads TGTGCCAGCAGCCAAAGGGGGGGACAGGGGATAAATGAGCAGTTCTTC. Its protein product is CASSQRGGQGINEQFF.

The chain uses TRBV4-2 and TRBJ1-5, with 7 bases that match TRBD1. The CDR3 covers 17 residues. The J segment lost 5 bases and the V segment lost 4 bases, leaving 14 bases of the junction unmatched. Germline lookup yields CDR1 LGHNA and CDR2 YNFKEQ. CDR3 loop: CASSPSQRQGGYQPQHF. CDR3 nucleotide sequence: TGTGCCAGCAGCCCCTCACAGCGACAGGGTGGTTATCAGCCCCAGCATTTT.

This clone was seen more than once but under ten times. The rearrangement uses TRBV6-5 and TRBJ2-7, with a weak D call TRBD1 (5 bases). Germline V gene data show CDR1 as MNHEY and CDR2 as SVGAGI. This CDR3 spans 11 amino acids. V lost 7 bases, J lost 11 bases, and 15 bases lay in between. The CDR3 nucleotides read TGTGCCAGCAATAGAACAGGAGCGAAGTACTTC. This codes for CASNRTGAKYF.

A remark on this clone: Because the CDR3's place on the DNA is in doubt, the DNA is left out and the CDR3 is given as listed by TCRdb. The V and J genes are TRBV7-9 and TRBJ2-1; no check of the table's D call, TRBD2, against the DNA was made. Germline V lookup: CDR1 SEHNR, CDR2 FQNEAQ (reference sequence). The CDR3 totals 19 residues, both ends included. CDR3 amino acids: CASSSSLAGVNQPYNEQFF.

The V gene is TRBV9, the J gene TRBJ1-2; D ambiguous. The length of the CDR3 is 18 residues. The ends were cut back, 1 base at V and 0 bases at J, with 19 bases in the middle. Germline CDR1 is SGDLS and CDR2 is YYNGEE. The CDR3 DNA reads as TGTGCCAGCAGCGTATCTCCCGCGAGCGGAGGGCCTAACTATGGCTACACCTTC. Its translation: CASSVSPASGGPNYGYTF.

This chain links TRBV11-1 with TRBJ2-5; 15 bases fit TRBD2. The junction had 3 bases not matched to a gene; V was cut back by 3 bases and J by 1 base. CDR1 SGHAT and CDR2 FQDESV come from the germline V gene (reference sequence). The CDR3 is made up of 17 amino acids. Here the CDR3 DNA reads TGTGCCAGCAGCTTGGGGACTAGCGGGAGGTTCCAAGAGACCCAGTACTTC. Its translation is CASSLGTSGRFQETQYF.

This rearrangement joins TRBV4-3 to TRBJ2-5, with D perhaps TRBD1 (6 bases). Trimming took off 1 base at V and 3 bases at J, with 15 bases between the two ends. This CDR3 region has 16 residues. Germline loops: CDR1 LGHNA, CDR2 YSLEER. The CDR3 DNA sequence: TGCGCCAGCAGCCAAGCCCACAGGGTTCCAGAAGAGACCCAGTACTTC. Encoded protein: CASSQAHRVPEETQYF.

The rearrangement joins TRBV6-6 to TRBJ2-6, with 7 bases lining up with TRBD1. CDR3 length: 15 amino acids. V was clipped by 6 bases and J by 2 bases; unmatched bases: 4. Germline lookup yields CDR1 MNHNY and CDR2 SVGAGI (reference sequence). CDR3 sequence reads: CASRVQGAGANVLTF. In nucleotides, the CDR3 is TGTGCCAGCAGGGTCCAGGGGGCTGGGGCCAACGTCCTGACTTTC.

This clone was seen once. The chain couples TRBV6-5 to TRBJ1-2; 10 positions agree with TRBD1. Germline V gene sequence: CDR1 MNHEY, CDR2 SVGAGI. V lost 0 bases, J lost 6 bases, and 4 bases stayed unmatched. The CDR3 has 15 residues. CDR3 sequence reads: CASSYSGQGTNGYTF. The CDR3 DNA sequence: TGTGCCAGCAGTTACTCGGGACAGGGGACTAATGGCTACACCTTC.

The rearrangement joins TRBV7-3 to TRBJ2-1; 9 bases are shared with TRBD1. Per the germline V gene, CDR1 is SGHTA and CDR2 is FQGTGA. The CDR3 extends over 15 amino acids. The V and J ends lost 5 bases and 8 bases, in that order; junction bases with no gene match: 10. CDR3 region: CASSRPGQGIHEQFF. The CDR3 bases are TGTGCCAGCAGCAGACCGGGACAGGGTATCCATGAGCAGTTCTTC.

In nucleotides, the CDR3 is TGTGCCAGCAGCGTAGACGGGAGGGCCGCAGATACGCAGTATTTT. Protein: CASSVDGRAADTQYF. This chain connects TRBV9 to TRBJ2-3, with TRBD2 matching over 8 bases. V was pared by 0 bases and J by 4 bases, with 4 bases of the junction left unmatched. Germline CDR1 SGDLS, CDR2 YYNGEE. The CDR3 runs 15 residues.

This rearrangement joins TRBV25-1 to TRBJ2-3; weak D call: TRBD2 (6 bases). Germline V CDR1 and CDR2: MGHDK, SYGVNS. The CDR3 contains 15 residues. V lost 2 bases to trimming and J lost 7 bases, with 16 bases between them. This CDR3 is CASSEAGWARHTQYF. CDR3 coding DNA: TGTGCCAGCAGTGAAGCGGGGTGGGCCAGGCATACGCAGTATTTT.

The CDR3 sequence: CASSLQGGNQPQHF. CDR3 sequence (DNA): TGTGCCAGCAGTTTGCAGGGAGGTAATCAGCCCCAGCATTTT. V usage is TRBV27 and J usage is TRBJ1-5; a weak D match, TRBD1 (5 bases). The V gene's germline CDR1 is MNHEY and CDR2 SMNVEV (reference sequence). This CDR3 is 14 amino acids long. Trimming removed 3 bases from V and 4 bases from J, with 10 bases in between.

CDR3 coding DNA: TGTGCCAGCAGCCGGGCAGGGGATCATTCCGGAGGAAACACCATATATTTT. It is translated as CASSRAGDHSGGNTIYF. The V call is TRBV4-2, the J call TRBJ1-3; the D gene is possibly TRBD1 (6 bases). The germline V gene encodes CDR1 LGHNA and CDR2 YNFKEQ. V lost 4 bases and J lost 4, with 20 bases in between. The CDR3 covers 17 residues.

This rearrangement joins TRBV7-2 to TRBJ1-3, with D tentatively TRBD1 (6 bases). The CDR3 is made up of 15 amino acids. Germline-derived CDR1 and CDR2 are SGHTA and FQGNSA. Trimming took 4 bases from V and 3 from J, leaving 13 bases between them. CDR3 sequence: CASSSGRGDGNTIYF. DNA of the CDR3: TGTGCCAGCAGCTCAGGCAGGGGAGATGGAAACACCATATATTTT.

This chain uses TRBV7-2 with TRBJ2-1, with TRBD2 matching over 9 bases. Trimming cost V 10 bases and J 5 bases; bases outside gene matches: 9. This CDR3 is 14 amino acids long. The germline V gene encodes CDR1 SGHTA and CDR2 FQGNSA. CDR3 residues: CATSPGLAHNEQFF. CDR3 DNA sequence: TGTGCCACCTCGCCGGGACTAGCCCACAATGAGCAGTTCTTC.

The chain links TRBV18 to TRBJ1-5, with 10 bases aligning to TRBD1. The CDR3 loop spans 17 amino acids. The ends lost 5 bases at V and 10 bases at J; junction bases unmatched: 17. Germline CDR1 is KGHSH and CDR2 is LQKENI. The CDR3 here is CASSGAGTGAGVNPQHF. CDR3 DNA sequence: TGTGCCAGCTCAGGAGCCGGGACAGGGGCGGGGGTGAATCCCCAGCATTTT. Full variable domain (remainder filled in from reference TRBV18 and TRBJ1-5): NAGVMQNPRHLVRRRGQEARLRCSPMKGHSHVYWYRQLPEEGLKFMVYLQKENIIDESGMPKERFSAEFPKEGPSILRIQQVVRGDSAAYFCASSGAGTGAGVNPQHFGDGTRLSIL.

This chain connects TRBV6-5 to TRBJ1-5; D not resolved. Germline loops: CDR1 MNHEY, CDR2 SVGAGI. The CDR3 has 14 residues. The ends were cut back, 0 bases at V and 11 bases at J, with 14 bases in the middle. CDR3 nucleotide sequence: TGTGCCAGCAGTTACTCACTTGAAAGAGGATCCCAGCATTTT. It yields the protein CASSYSLERGSQHF.

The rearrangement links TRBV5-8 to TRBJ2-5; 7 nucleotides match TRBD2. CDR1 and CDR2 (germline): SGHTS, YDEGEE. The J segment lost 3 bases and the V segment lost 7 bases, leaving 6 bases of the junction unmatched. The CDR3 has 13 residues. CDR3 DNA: TGTGCCAGCCCCCGGGGGAGGGAAGAGACCCAGTACTTC. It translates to CASPRGREETQYF.

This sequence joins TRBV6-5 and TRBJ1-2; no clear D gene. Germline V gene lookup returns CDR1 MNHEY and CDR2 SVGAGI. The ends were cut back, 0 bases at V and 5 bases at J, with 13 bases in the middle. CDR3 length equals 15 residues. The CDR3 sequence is CASSYSILRGYGYTF. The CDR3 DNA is TGTGCCAGCAGTTACTCGATTCTGCGGGGATATGGCTACACCTTC.

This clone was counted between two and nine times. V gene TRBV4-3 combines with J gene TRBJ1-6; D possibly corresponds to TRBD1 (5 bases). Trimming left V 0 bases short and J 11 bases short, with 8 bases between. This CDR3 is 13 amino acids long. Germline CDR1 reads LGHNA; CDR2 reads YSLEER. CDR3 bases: TGCGCCAGCAGCCAAGATCGACAGACACCCCTCCACTTT. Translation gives CASSQDRQTPLHF.

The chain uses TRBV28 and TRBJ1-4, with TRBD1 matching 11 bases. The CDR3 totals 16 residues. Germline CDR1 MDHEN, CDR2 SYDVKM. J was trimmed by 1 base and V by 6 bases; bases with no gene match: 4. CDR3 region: CASSLGTGGTNEKLFF. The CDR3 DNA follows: TGTGCCAGCAGCCTAGGGACAGGGGGAACTAATGAAAAACTGTTTTTT.

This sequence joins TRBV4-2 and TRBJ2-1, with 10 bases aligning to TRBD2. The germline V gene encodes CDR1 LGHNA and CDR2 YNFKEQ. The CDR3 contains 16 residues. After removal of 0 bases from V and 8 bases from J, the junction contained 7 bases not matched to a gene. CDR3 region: CASSQDASGGADEQFF. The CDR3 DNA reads TGTGCCAGCAGCCAAGATGCCAGCGGGGGGGCGGATGAGCAGTTCTTC.

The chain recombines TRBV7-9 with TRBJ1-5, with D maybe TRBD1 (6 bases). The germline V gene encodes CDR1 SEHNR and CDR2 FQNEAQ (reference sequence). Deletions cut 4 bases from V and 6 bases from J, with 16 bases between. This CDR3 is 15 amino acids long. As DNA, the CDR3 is TGTGCCAGCAGCTGGGACACTGGAGGCTTTCAGCCCCAGCATTTT. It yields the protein CASSWDTGGFQPQHF.

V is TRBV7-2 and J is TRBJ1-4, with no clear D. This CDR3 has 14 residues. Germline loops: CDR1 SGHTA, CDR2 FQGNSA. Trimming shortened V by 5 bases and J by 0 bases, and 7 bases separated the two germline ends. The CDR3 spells CASSLSATNEKLFF. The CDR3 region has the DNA TGTGCCAGCAGCCTATCTGCAACTAATGAAAAACTGTTTTTT.

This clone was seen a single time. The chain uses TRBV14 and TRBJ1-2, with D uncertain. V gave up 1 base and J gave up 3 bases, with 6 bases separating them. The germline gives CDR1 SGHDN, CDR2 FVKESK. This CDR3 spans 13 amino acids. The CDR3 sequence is CASSQARHYGYTF. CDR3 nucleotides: TGTGCCAGCAGCCAAGCTAGGCACTATGGCTACACCTTC.

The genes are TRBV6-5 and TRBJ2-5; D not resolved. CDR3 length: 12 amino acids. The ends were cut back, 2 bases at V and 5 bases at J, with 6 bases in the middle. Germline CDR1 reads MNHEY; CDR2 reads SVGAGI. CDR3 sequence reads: CASSYPRETQYF. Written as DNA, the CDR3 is TGTGCCAGCAGTTACCCCAGGGAGACCCAGTACTTC.